The entry below describes one T cell receptor (beta chain). After extraction with the RNeasy kit, about 0.45 to 1 ug of the RNA was reverse transcribed using random hexamers. The method of amplification for TCR beta CDR3 was immunoSEQ multiplex PCR, covering 54 Vbeta and 13 Jbeta. TCRdb reprocessed the immunoSEQ multiplex PCR reads with MiXCR, giving one entry per CDR3 protein. This table has under 200,000 distinct CDR3 sequences, around 94% appearing once. This specimen belongs to a study of CD8 T cells in Susac syndrome. Germline V gene data show CDR1 as MNHEY and CDR2 as SVGEGT. The CDR3 extends over 13 amino acids. Unmatched junction bases numbered 4, after V lost 4 bases and J lost 7 bases. From blood CD8+ and CD4+ T cells, TCR beta sequences were generated.

Source material: CD4+ T cells from PBMCs. The rearrangement uses TRBV6-2 or TRBV6-3 and TRBJ2-1; 7 bases are a match to TRBD1. The source is a human donor with Susac syndrome. The CDR3, as DNA: TGTGCCAGCAGTTCACAGGGGATGAATGAGCAGTTCTTC. Its protein is CASSSQGMNEQFF.